Listed below are T cell receptor beta chains from one sample, sequenced in a study of blood T cell repertoires in COVID-19. The data were produced by immunoSEQ multiplex PCR, yet TCRdb's version contains in-frame clones alone and is incomplete. The data hold approximately 310,000 clones, with 80% to 90% observed a single time. Material: PBMCs or T cells enriched from blood (not recorded which). All receptors derive from a man aged 25 to 45 who had recovered from COVID-19. CDR3s include the opening cysteine and the closing phenylalanine or tryptophan. D genes are given only for firm matches.

cdr3_aa: CSVEDVRSANYGYTF
v_call: TRBV29-1
j_call: TRBJ1-2
d_call: .

cdr3_aa: CASSTMGGYTF
v_call: TRBV5-6
j_call: TRBJ1-2
d_call: .

cdr3_aa: CASSPQGLGEKLFF
v_call: TRBV5-5
j_call: TRBJ1-4
d_call: TRBD1

cdr3_aa: CASSLSGQGGEKLFF
v_call: TRBV3-1/TRBV3-2
j_call: TRBJ1-4
d_call: TRBD1

cdr3_aa: CATSDSQGDTGELFF
v_call: TRBV24-1
j_call: TRBJ2-2
d_call: .

cdr3_aa: CASISGQNEKLFF
v_call: TRBV6-5
j_call: TRBJ1-4
d_call: .

cdr3_aa: CASSVDGEGTFGYTF
v_call: TRBV9
j_call: TRBJ1-2
d_call: .

cdr3_aa: CASSIKLAGGLYTNTGELFF
v_call: TRBV19
j_call: TRBJ2-2
d_call: TRBD2

cdr3_aa: CASSFVVRSTDTQYF
v_call: TRBV5-1
j_call: TRBJ2-3
d_call: .

cdr3_aa: CASSPEAVTYNSPLHF
v_call: TRBV5-1
j_call: TRBJ1-6
d_call: .

cdr3_aa: CASSLAWSGGSTDTQYF
v_call: TRBV5-4
j_call: TRBJ2-3
d_call: TRBD2

cdr3_aa: CSVHLWGGAGYTF
v_call: TRBV29-1
j_call: TRBJ1-2
d_call: .

cdr3_aa: CASSYDGQGVFETQYF
v_call: TRBV6-2/TRBV6-3
j_call: TRBJ2-5
d_call: TRBD1

cdr3_aa: CASSVYEESPLHF
v_call: TRBV19
j_call: TRBJ1-6
d_call: .

cdr3_aa: CATSRGTGNTEAFF
v_call: TRBV15
j_call: TRBJ1-1
d_call: TRBD1

cdr3_aa: CASSFTSGGPSSYNEQFF
v_call: TRBV5-1
j_call: TRBJ2-1
d_call: TRBD2

cdr3_aa: CASSATVLLSGANVLTF
v_call: TRBV6-1
j_call: TRBJ2-6
d_call: .

cdr3_aa: CASSATSGLDTQYF
v_call: TRBV6-5
j_call: TRBJ2-3
d_call: TRBD2

cdr3_aa: CASSQDSERNSTDTQYF
v_call: TRBV3-1/TRBV3-2
j_call: TRBJ2-3
d_call: .

cdr3_aa: CAWAGTGYNEQFF
v_call: TRBV30
j_call: TRBJ2-1
d_call: TRBD1

cdr3_aa: CASSDSGGASDTQYF
v_call: TRBV6-4
j_call: TRBJ2-3
d_call: TRBD2

cdr3_aa: CASSQDYPGLNYGYTF
v_call: TRBV4-1
j_call: TRBJ1-2
d_call: .

cdr3_aa: CASSGPKNIQYF
v_call: TRBV9
j_call: TRBJ2-4
d_call: .

cdr3_aa: CASGQGNQPQHF
v_call: TRBV7-9
j_call: TRBJ1-5
d_call: .

cdr3_aa: CASSVIWASFMNTEAFF
v_call: TRBV6-1
j_call: TRBJ1-1
d_call: .

cdr3_aa: CASSQAGASVGAFF
v_call: TRBV3-1/TRBV3-2
j_call: TRBJ1-1
d_call: .

cdr3_aa: CASSPQGANTEAFF
v_call: TRBV7-2
j_call: TRBJ1-1
d_call: TRBD1

cdr3_aa: CSASGTPRSGGELFF
v_call: TRBV29-1
j_call: TRBJ2-2
d_call: .

cdr3_aa: CASSPPNRVTEAFF
v_call: TRBV11-2
j_call: TRBJ1-1
d_call: .

cdr3_aa: CASSSSGTGGSNEQFF
v_call: TRBV7-3
j_call: TRBJ2-1
d_call: TRBD1

cdr3_aa: CASSIEGQRFSSYNSPLHF
v_call: TRBV19
j_call: TRBJ1-6
d_call: TRBD1

cdr3_aa: CASSPSVRDGYTF
v_call: TRBV6-5
j_call: TRBJ1-2
d_call: .

cdr3_aa: CASSIAGAGQPQHF
v_call: TRBV19
j_call: TRBJ1-5
d_call: .

cdr3_aa: CASSSLGGVNYGYTF
v_call: TRBV27
j_call: TRBJ1-2
d_call: .

cdr3_aa: CASSSQGARGKLFF
v_call: TRBV6-1
j_call: TRBJ1-4
d_call: TRBD1

cdr3_aa: CASSLRGTEAFF
v_call: TRBV5-6
j_call: TRBJ1-1
d_call: .